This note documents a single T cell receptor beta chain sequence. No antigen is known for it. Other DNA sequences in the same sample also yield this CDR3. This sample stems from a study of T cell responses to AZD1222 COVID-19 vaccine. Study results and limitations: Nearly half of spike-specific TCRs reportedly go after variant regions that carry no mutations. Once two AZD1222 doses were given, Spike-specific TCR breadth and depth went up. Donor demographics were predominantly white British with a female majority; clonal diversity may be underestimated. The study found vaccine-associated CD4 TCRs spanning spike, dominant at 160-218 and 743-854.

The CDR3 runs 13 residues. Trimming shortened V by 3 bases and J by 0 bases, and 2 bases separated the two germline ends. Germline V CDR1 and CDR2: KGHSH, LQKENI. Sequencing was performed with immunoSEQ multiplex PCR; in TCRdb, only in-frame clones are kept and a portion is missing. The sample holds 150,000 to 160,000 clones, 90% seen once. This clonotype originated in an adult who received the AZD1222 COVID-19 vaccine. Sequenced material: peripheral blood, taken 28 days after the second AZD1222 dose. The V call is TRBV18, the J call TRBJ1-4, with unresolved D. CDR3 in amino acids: CASSPSTNEKLFF. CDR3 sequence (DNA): TGTGCCAGCTCACCCTCAACTAATGAAAAACTGTTTTTT.